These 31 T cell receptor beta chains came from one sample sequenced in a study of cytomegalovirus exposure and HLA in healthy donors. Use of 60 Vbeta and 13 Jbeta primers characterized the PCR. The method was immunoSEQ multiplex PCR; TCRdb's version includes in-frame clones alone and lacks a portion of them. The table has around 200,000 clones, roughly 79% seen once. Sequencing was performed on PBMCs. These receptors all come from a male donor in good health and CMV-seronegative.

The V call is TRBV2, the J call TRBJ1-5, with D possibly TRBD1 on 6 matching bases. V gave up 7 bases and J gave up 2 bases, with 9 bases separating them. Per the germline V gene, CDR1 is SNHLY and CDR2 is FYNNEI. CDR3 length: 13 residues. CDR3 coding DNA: TGTGCCAGCAACAGGGTGGGCAATCAGCCCCAGCATTTT. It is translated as CASNRVGNQPQHF. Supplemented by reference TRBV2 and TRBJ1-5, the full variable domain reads EPEVTQTPSHQVTQMGQEVILRCVPISNHLYFYWYRQILGQKVEFLVSFYNNEISEKSEIFDDQFSVERPDGSNFTLKIRSTKLEDSAMYFCASNRVGNQPQHFGDGTRLSIL.

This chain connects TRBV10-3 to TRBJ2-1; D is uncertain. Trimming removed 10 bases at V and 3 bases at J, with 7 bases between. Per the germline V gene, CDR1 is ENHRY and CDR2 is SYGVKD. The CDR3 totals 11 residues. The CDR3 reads CASQNYNEQFF. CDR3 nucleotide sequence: TGTGCCAGCCAGAACTACAATGAGCAGTTCTTC.

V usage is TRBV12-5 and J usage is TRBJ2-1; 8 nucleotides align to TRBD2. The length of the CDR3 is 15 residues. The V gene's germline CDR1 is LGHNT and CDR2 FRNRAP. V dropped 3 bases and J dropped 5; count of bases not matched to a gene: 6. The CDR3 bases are TGTGCTAGTGGTTTTCTGACTAGCGAGCACAATGAGCAGTTCTTC. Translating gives CASGFLTSEHNEQFF.

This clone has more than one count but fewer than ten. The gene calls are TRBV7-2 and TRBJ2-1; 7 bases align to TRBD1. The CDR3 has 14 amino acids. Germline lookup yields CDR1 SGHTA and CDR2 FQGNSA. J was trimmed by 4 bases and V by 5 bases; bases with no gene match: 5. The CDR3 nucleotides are TGTGCCAGCAGCCCTAACAGGGGATACAATGAGCAGTTCTTC. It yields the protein CASSPNRGYNEQFF.

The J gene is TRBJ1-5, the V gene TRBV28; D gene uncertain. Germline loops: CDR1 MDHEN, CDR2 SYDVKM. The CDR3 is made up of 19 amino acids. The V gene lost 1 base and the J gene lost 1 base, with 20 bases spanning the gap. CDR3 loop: CASSLSIEVPIASNQPQHF. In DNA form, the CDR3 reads TGTGCCAGCAGTTTATCGATCGAAGTCCCCATAGCGAGCAATCAGCCCCAGCATTTT.

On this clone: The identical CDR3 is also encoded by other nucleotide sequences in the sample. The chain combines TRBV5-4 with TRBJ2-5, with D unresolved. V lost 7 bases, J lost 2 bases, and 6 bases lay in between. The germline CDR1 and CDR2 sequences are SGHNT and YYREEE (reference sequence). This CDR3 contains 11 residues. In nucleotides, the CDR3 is TGTGCCAGCTCCCTTCAAGAGACCCAGTACTTC. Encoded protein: CASSLQETQYF.

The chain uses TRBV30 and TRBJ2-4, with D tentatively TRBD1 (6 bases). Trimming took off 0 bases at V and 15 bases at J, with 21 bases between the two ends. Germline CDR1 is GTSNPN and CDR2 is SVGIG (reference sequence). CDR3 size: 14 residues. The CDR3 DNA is TGTGCCTGGAGTGTGGGTCGCTCAGAGGGACATAGGTACTTC. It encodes CAWSVGRSEGHRYF.

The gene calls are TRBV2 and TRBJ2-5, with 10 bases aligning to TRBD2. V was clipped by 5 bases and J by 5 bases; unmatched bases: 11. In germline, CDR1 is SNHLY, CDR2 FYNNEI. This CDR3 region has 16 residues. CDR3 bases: TGTGCCAGCAGTTCGGCTCTAGCGGGGGATCGTGAGACCCAGTACTTC. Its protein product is CASSSALAGDRETQYF.

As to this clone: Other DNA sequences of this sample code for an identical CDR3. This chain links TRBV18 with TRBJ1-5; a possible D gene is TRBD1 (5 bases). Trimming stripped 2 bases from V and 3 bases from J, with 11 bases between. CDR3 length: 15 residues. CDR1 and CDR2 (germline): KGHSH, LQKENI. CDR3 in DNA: TGTGCCAGCTCACCATCGGGGGGGGTCAATCAGCCCCAGCATTTT. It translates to CASSPSGGVNQPQHF.

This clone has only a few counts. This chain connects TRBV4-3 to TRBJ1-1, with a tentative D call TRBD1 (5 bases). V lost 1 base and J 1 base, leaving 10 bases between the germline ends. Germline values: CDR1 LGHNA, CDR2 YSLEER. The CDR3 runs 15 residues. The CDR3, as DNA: TGCGCCAGCAGCCAAGGACAGACTCGGAACACTGAAGCTTTCTTT. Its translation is CASSQGQTRNTEAFF.

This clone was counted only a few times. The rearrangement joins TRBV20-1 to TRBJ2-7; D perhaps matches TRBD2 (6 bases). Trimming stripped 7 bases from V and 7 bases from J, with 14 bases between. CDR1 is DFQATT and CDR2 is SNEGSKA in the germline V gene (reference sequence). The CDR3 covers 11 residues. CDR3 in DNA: TGCAGTGGGGGGACTCACTGGGAGCAGTACTTC. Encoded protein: CSGGTHWEQYF.

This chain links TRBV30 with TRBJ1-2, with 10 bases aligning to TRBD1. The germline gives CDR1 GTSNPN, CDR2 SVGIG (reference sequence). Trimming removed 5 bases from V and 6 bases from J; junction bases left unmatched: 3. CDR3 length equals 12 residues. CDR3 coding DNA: TGTGCCTGGGACAGGGGGCCTCATGGCTACACCTTC. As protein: CAWDRGPHGYTF.

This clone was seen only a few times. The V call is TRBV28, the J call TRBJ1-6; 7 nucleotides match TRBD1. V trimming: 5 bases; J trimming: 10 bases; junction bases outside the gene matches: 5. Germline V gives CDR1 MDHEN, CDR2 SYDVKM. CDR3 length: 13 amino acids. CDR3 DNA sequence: TGTGCCAGCAGTCCACACAGGGGCTCACCCCTCCACTTT. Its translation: CASSPHRGSPLHF.

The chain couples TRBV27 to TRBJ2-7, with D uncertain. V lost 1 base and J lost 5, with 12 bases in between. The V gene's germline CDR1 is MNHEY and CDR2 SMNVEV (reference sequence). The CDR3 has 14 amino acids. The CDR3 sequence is CASSLFPGGHEQYF. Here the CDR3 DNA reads TGTGCCAGCAGTTTATTTCCGGGTGGCCACGAGCAGTACTTC.

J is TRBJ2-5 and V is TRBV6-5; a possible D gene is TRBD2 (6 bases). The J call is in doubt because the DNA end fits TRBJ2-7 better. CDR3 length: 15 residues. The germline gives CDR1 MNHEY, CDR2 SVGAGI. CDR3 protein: CASSYSSGGNYEQYF. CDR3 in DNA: TGTGCCAGCAGTTACTCGTCTGGGGGGAATTACGAGCAGTACTTC.

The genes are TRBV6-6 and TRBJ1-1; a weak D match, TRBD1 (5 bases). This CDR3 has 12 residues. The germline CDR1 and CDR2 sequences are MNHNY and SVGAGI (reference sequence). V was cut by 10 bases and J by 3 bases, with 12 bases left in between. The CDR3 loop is CATGGEYTEAFF. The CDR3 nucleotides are TGTGCCACCGGGGGGGAGTACACTGAAGCTTTCTTT.

CDR3 region: CASSFLAGGNEQFF. CDR3 bases: TGTGCCAGCAGCTTTCTAGCGGGGGGCAATGAGCAGTTCTTC. The chain recombines TRBV11-3 with TRBJ2-1, with 11 nucleotides matching TRBD2. This CDR3 spans 14 amino acids. V lost 3 bases to trimming and J lost 6 bases; unmatched junction nucleotides: 1. CDR1 is SGHNT and CDR2 is YENEEA in the germline V gene.

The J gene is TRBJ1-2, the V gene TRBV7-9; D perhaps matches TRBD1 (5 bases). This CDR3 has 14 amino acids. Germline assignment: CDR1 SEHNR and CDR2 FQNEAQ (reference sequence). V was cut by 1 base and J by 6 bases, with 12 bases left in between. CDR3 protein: CASSLGQGGDGYTF. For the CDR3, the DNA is TGTGCCAGCAGCTTAGGGCAGGGTGGTGATGGCTACACCTTC.

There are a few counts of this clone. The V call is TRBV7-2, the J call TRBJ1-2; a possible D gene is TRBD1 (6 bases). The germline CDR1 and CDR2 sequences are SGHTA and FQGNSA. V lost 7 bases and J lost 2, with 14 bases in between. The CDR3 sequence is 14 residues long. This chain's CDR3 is CASTNRDANYGYTF. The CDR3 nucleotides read TGTGCCAGCACCAACAGGGACGCGAACTATGGCTACACCTTC.

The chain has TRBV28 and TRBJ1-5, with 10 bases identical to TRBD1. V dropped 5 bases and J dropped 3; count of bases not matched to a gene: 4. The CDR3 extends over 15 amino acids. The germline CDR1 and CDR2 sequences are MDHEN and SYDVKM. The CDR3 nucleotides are TGTGCCAGCAGTGATGGACAGGGGGTCAATCAGCCCCAGCATTTT. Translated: CASSDGQGVNQPQHF.

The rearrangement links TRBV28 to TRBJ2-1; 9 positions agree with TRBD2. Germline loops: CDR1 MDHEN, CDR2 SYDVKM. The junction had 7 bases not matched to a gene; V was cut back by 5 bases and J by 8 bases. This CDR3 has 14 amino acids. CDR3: CASSKAGGFDEQFF. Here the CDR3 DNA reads TGTGCCAGCAGTAAAGCGGGAGGATTCGATGAGCAGTTCTTC.

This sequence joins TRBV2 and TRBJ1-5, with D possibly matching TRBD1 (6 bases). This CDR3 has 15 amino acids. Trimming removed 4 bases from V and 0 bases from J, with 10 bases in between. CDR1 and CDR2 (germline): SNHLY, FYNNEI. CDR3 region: CASSGTVYSNQPQHF. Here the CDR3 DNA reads TGTGCCAGCAGTGGGACAGTTTATAGCAATCAGCCCCAGCATTTT. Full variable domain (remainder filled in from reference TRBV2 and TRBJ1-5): EPEVTQTPSHQVTQMGQEVILRCVPISNHLYFYWYRQILGQKVEFLVSFYNNEISEKSEIFDDQFSVERPDGSNFTLKIRSTKLEDSAMYFCASSGTVYSNQPQHFGDGTRLSIL.

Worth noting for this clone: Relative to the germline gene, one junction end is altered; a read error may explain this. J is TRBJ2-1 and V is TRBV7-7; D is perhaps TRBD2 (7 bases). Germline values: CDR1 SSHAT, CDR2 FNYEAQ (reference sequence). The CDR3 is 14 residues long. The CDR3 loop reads CASSLDSGGIERFF. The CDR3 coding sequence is TGTGCCAGCAGCTTAGATTCGGGGGGCATCGAGCGGTTCTTC. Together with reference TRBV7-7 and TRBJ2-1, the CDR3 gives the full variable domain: GAGVSQSPRYKVTKRGQDVTLRCDPISSHATLYWYQQALGQGPEFLTYFNYEAQPDKSGLPSDRFSAERPEGSISTLTIQRTEQRDSAMYRCASSLDSGGIERFFGPGTRLTVL.

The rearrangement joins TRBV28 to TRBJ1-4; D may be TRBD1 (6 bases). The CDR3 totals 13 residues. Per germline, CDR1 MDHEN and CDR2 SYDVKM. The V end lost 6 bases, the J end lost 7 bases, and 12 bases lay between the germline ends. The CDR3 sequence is CASRPIGGEKLFF. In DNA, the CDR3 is TGTGCCAGCAGACCGATAGGGGGTGAAAAACTGTTTTTT.

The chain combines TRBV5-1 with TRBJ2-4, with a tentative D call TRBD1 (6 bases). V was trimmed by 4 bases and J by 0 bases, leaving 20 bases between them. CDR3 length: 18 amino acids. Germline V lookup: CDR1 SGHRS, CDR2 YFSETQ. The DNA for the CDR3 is TGCGCCAGCAGCCTCAATCTCCGGGACAAACTAGCCAAAAACATTCAGTACTTC. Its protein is CASSLNLRDKLAKNIQYF.

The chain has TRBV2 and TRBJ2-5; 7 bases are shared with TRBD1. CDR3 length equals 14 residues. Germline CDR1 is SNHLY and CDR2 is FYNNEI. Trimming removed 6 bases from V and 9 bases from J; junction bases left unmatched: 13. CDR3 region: CASRWDSASRAQYF. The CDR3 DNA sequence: TGTGCCAGCAGATGGGACAGCGCAAGCAGGGCCCAGTACTTC.

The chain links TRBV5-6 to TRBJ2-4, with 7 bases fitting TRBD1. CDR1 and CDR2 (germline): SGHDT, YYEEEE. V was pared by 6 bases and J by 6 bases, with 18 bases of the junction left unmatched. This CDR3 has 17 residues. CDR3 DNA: TGTGCCAGCACCCTGCTTGCTACAGGGGTTTTGTTAAACATTCAGTACTTC. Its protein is CASTLLATGVLLNIQYF.

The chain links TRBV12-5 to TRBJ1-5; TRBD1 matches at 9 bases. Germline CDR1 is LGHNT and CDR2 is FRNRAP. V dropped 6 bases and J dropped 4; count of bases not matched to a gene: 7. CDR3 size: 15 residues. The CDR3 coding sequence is TGTGCTAGTGGCCACGGACAGGGGAGGAATCAGCCCCAGCATTTT. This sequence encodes CASGHGQGRNQPQHF.

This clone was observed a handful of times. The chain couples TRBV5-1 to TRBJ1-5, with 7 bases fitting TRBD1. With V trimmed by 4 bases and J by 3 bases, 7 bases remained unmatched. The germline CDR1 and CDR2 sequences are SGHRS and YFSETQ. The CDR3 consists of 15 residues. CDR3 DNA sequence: TGCGCCAGCAGCGTGGGGACAGCTAACAATCAGCCCCAGCATTTT. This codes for CASSVGTANNQPQHF.

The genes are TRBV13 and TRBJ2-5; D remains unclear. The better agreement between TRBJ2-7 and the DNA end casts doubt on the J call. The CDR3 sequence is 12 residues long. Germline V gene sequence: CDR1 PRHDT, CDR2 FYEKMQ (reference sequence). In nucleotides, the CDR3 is TGTGCCAGCAGATCCGTCTCCTACGAGCAGTACTTC. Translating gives CASRSVSYEQYF.

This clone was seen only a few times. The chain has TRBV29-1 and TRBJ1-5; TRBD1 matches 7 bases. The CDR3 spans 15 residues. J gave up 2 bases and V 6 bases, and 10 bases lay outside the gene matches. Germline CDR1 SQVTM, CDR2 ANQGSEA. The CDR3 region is CSVKGGGTGNQPQHF. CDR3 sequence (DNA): TGCAGCGTGAAGGGGGGCGGGACAGGCAATCAGCCCCAGCATTTT.